The clone carrying this T cell receptor (beta chain) was observed a few times. The germline V gene has CDR1 SEHNR and CDR2 FQNEAQ (reference sequence). The CDR3 covers 15 residues. Trimming shortened V by 8 bases and J by 0 bases, and 14 bases separated the two germline ends. The sample originates from a study of T cells in Graves' hyperthyroidism and ophthalmopathy. Authors of the study amplified TCR beta CDR3 regions from RNA transcripts. First-round RT-PCR targeting the TCR CDR3 was performed with the HTBI primer set. Using its own MiXCR run on the multiplex PCR reads, TCRdb lists one record per CDR3 protein. The sample contains about 400,000 distinct CDR3 sequences, more than 12% of which appear only once. The study included ophthalmopathy patients with Clinical Activity Score at least 3, NOSPECS grade at least 4 and duration under 3 months.

This TCR was recovered from a woman younger than 45 with Graves' ophthalmopathy. This sequence joins TRBV7-9 and TRBJ2-1, with D hard to call. Material for sequencing was blood. The CDR3 region is CASSPSESSYNEQFF. The CDR3 region has the DNA TGTGCCAGCTCCCCCAGTGAGAGCTCCTACAATGAGCAGTTCTTC. Full variable domain (missing parts from reference TRBV7-9 and TRBJ2-1): DTGVSQNPRHKITKRGQNVTFRCDPISEHNRLYWYRQTLGQGPEFLTYFQNEAQLEKSRLLSDRFSAERPKGSFSTLEIQRTEQGDSAMYLCASSPSESSYNEQFFGPGTRLTVL.